These 17 T cell receptor beta chains originate from one sample sequenced in a study of blood T cells in healthy people across ages. Combining a sample-barcoded 5' primer with a J-beta primer mix, a second PCR ran for roughly 7 to 12 cycles. TCRdb re-derived calls from the 5' RACE reads in MiXCR, one entry per CDR3 protein. The sample has 1.5 million to 2 million distinct CDR3 sequences; roughly 27% are singletons. Sample: blood. These receptors originate from a woman aged 25 to 39 in good health.

The CDR3 bases are TGTGCCAGTAGTATAGGACAGGGGGACTATGGCTACACCTTC. Translated, it gives CASSIGQGDYGYTF. The rearrangement links TRBV19 to TRBJ1-2, with 9 bases matching TRBD1. The CDR3 runs 14 residues. V lost 1 base to trimming and J lost 3 bases; unmatched junction nucleotides: 0. CDR1 is LNHDA and CDR2 is SQIVND in the germline V gene (reference sequence).

The rearrangement joins TRBV21-1 to TRBJ2-1; the D segment call TRBD2 is taken from the table without a DNA check. TRBV21-1 is marked as a pseudogene. The CDR3 is 15 residues long. The CDR3 spells CASLPGSGRLNEQFF. The CDR3 DNA is TGTGCCAGCCTTCCGGGGAGCGGGAGGCTCAATGAGCAGTTCTTC.

The J gene is TRBJ1-2, the V gene TRBV9; 7 nucleotides agree with TRBD1. The length of the CDR3 is 15 residues. Germline V gives CDR1 SGDLS, CDR2 YYNGEE. After removal of 0 bases from V and 5 bases from J, the junction contained 7 bases not matched to a gene. The CDR3, as DNA: TGTGCCAGCAGCGTAGAAGGGGGCAATTTGTATGGCTACACCTTC. Its protein product is CASSVEGGNLYGYTF.

Comments on this clonotype: Given a much more abundant clone one base away, this may be a read error. The chain joins TRBV5-1 to TRBJ2-3; 7 nucleotides align to TRBD2. Germline V gene data show CDR1 as SGHRS and CDR2 as YFSETQ. The length of the CDR3 is 14 residues. The CDR3 protein is CTSGNLASTDTQYF. Here the CDR3 DNA reads TGCACCAGCGGGAATCTCGCTAGCACAGATACGCAGTATTTT.

The V gene is TRBV9, the J gene TRBJ2-7, with D uncertain. The ends were cut back, 4 bases at V and 5 bases at J, with 16 bases in the middle. Looked up from germline, CDR1 is SGDLS and CDR2 is YYNGEE. CDR3 length: 14 amino acids. CDR3 amino acids: CASSPLSIGDEQYF. As DNA, the CDR3 is TGTGCCAGCAGCCCCCTCTCCATTGGGGACGAGCAGTACTTC.

The genes are TRBV7-2 and TRBJ2-7; 7 bases line up with TRBD2. With 5 bases clipped from V and 4 bases from J, the junction kept 5 bases outside the gene matches. The V gene's germline CDR1 is SGHTA and CDR2 FQGNSA. The CDR3 is 13 amino acids. The CDR3 DNA reads as TGTGCCAGCAGCGCTTCCGGGGGGTACGAGCAGTACTTC. Its protein is CASSASGGYEQYF. Based on the CDR3 plus reference TRBV7-2 and TRBJ2-7, the full variable domain is GAGVSQSPSNKVTEKGKDVELRCDPISGHTALYWYRQSLGQGLEFLIYFQGNSAPDKSGLPSDRFSAERTGGSVSTLTIQRTQQEDSAVYLCASSASGGYEQYFGPGTRLTVT.

This clonotype was detected once. V gene TRBV19 combines with J gene TRBJ1-2; D might be TRBD1 (5 bases). Germline V lookup: CDR1 LNHDA, CDR2 SQIVND (reference sequence). CDR3 length: 12 amino acids. With 7 bases removed from V and 5 bases from J, the gap between germline ends came to 11 bases. The CDR3 here is CASNDREYGYTF. CDR3 DNA sequence: TGTGCCAGTAACGACAGAGAGTATGGCTACACCTTC.

The chain has TRBV12-3 or TRBV12-4 and TRBJ2-1; 8 nucleotides line up with TRBD2. The CDR3 spans 16 residues. With 7 bases clipped from V and 4 bases from J, the junction kept 12 bases outside the gene matches. CDR3: CASNPGGRGDYNEQFF. In nucleotides, the CDR3 is TGTGCCAGCAACCCAGGTGGGCGGGGGGATTACAATGAGCAGTTCTTC.

The gene calls are TRBV20-1 and TRBJ2-2; D remains ambiguous. The CDR3 consists of 14 residues. Germline V CDR1 and CDR2: DFQATT, SNEGSKA (reference sequence). Trimming took off 0 bases at V and 6 bases at J, with 11 bases between the two ends. The CDR3 loop is CSARDPRSAGELFF. CDR3 DNA sequence: TGCAGTGCTAGAGATCCAAGGTCCGCCGGGGAGCTGTTTTTT.

Regarding this clonotype: This CDR3 is missing its conserved last phenylalanine or tryptophan, likely due to a read error. The genes are TRBV20-1 and TRBJ2-3, with D possibly being TRBD1 or TRBD2 (6 bases each). The germline V gene encodes CDR1 DFQATT and CDR2 SNEGSKA (reference sequence). This CDR3 has 16 residues. V dropped 1 base and J dropped 6 bases, with 20 bases sitting between them. CDR3 in amino acids: CSARGGGQGNRDTQYL. CDR3 coding DNA: TGCAGTGCTAGAGGTGGGGGGCAGGGGAATCGGGATACGCAGTATTTG.

This chain connects TRBV4-3 to TRBJ1-6; a possible D gene is TRBD1 (6 bases). Germline CDR1 reads LGHNA; CDR2 reads YSLEER. Trimming took 2 bases from V and 8 from J, leaving 10 bases between them. This CDR3 has 14 residues. The CDR3: CASSQSGGDSPLHF. The CDR3 coding sequence is TGCGCCAGCAGCCAATCCGGGGGCGATTCACCCCTCCACTTT.

This chain connects TRBV4-1 to TRBJ2-6; 9 nucleotides line up with TRBD1. This CDR3 contains 19 residues. Per germline, CDR1 MGHRA and CDR2 YSYEKL. The J segment lost 0 bases and the V segment lost 4 bases, leaving 10 bases of the junction unmatched. The DNA for the CDR3 is TGCGCCAGCAGCCGCTGGGGGGGACAGGGTCGCTCTGGGGCCAACGTCCTGACTTTC. It encodes CASSRWGGQGRSGANVLTF.

This clonotype was counted a single time. The junction departs from the called germline gene at one end, perhaps through a read error. V and J are TRBV5-1 and TRBJ2-1; 13 bases match TRBD2. The V gene's germline CDR1 is SGHRS and CDR2 YFSETQ. The CDR3 totals 17 residues. CDR3 in DNA: TGCGCCAGCAGCTTGACGACTAGCGGGGGGTCCTACAATGGGCAGTTCTTC. Protein: CASSLTTSGGSYNGQFF.

V is TRBV20-1 and J is TRBJ2-1; 8 positions match TRBD1. From germline, CDR1 is DFQATT and CDR2 SNEGSKA (reference sequence). This CDR3 region has 15 residues. V gave up 0 bases and J gave up 4 bases; unmatched junction bases: 5. This CDR3 reads CSARDLRTGYNEQFF. CDR3 coding DNA: TGCAGTGCTAGAGATTTGAGGACAGGGTACAATGAGCAGTTCTTC.

The chain joins TRBV7-8 to TRBJ2-3, with a weak D call TRBD2 (6 bases). Germline CDR1 is SGHVS and CDR2 is FQNEAQ. CDR3 size: 16 residues. V shed 1 base and J shed 3 bases, with 14 bases lying between them. CDR3 coding DNA: TGTGCCAGCAGCTTAGTTCGGGGGAGTTTAACAGATACGCAGTATTTT. Its translation: CASSLVRGSLTDTQYF.

The V and J genes are TRBV29-1 and TRBJ1-2; D uncertain. The germline gives CDR1 SQVTM, CDR2 ANQGSEA. The CDR3 has 10 amino acids. V was cut by 7 bases and J by 8 bases, with 11 bases left in between. The CDR3 loop reads CSAGRSGYTF. The DNA for the CDR3 is TGCAGCGCTGGTAGGTCCGGCTACACCTTC.

This clonotype has only a few counts. V gene TRBV18 combines with J gene TRBJ1-2; 9 bases are shared with TRBD1. V shed 3 bases, J shed 7 bases, and the junction held 6 bases outside the gene matches. The CDR3 extends over 14 amino acids. Germline CDR1 reads KGHSH; CDR2 reads LQKENI. The CDR3 coding sequence is TGTGCCAGCTCACCCGGACAGGGGCCTACTGGCTACACCTTC. It is translated as CASSPGQGPTGYTF.